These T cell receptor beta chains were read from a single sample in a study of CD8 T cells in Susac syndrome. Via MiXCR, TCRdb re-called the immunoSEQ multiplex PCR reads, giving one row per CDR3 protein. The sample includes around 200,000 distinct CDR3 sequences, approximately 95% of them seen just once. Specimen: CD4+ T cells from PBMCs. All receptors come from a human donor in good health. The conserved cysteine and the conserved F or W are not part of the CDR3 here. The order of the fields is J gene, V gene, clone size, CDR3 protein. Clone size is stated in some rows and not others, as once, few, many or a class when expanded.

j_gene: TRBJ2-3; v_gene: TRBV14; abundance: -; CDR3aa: ASRLAGSTDTQY
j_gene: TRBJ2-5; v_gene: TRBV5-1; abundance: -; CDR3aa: ASSFLAGEETQY
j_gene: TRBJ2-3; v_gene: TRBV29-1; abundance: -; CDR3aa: SVVGVSSTDTQY
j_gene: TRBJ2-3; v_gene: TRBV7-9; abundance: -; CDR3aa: ASTVPQY
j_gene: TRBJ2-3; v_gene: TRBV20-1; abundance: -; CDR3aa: SASPLRGGGTDTQY
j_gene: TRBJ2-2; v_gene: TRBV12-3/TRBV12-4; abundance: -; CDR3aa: ASIGDTNTGELF
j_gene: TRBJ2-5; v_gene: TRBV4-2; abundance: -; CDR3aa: ASSSGDRQETQY
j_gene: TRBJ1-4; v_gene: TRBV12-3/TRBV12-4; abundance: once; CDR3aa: ASSWDRLNEKLF
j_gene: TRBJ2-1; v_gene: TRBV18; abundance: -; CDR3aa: ASSPAAGFNEQF
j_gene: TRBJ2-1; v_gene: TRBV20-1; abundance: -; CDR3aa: SARDSLYNEQF
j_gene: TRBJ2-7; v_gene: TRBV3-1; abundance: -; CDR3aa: ASSQALPPSYEQY
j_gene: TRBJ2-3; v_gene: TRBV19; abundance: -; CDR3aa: ASSRNGRTDTQY
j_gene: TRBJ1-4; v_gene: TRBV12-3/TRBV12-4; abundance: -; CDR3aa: ASRSGKGDEKLF
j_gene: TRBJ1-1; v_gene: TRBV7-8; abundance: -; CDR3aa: ASSLSLQNEAF
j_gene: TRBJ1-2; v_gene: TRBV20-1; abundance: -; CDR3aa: SVRFRTNYGYT
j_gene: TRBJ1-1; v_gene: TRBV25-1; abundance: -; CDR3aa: ASSEPGSATEAF
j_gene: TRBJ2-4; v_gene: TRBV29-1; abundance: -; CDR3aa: SVAIDIQY
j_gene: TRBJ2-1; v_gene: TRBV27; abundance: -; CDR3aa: ASSGTPTREQF
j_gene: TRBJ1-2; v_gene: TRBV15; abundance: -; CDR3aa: ATSGGQNRLGGYT
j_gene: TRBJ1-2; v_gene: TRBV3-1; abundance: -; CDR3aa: ASSHSGDHGYT
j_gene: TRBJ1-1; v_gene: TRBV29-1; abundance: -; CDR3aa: SAGFPPPRANTEAF
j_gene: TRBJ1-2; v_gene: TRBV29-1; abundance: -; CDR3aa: SVGTAGATYGYT
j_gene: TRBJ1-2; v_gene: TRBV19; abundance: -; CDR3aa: ASSIERTGGGYT
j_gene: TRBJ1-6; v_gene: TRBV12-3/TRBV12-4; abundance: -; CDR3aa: ASTRTIFLSGNSPLH
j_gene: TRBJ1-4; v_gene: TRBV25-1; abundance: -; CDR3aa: ASRGVADRII
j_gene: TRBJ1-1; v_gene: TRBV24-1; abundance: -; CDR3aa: ATSDSDRGQDTEAF
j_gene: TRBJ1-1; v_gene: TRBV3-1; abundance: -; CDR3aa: ASSQDISEAF
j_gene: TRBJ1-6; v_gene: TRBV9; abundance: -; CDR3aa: ASSVGRAGVGPLH
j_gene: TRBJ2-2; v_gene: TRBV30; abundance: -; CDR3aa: AWRLGNGELF
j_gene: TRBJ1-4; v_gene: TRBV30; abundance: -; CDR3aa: AWSTKLGGGEKLF
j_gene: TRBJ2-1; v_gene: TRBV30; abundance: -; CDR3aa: AWNSPYNEQF
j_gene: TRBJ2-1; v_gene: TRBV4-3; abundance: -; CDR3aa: ASSQGRVAEQF
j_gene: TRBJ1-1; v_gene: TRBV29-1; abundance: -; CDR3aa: SVAVERDTEAF
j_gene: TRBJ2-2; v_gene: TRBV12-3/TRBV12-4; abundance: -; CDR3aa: ASSLNQGNTGELF
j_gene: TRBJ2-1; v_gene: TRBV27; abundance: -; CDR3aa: ASSPPGSGSGDEQF
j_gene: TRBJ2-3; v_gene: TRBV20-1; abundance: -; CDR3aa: SAWGGSDTDTQY
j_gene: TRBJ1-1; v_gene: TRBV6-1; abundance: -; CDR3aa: ASSEHYGGAMNTEAF
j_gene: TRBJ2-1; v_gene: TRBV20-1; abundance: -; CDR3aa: SARSRNEQF
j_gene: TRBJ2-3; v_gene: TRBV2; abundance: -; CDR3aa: ASTVETDTQY
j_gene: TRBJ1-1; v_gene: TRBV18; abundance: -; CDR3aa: ASSLRTGMNTEAF
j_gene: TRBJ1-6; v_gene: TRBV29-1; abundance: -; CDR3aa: SVRGQTLGSPLH
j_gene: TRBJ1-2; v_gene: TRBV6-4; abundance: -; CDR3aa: ASSDGLSHGYT
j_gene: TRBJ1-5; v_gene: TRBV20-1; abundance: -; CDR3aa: SAATGSQQPQH
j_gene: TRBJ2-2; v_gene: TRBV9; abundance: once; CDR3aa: ASSRLVGAGELF
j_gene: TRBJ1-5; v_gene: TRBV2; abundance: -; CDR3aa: ASSGDSHQPQH
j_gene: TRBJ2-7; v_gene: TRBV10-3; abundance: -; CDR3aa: AISGSGYEQY